Below are 17 T cell receptor beta chains sequenced from a single sample in a study of human T cells and chemical hapten exposure. TCRdb passed the RACE reads through MiXCR, listing each CDR3 protein once. The data hold around 33,000 distinct CDR3 sequences, with around 10% observed a single time. Time point specified: pre-sensitization, week 0. Treatment reported: therapeutic diphenylcyclopropenone sensitization with weekly scalp DPC. The template was total RNA from unfractionated whole blood. The specimen was whole blood, collected in connection with sensitization to the hapten diphenylcyclopropenone (DPC). The source is a middle-aged woman with alopecia areata. Some clones in this sample may be carry-over from other donors' samples.

This clonotype has a count of ten or more. The conserved closing phenylalanine or tryptophan is absent in this CDR3, likely reflecting a read error. The gene calls are TRBV19 and TRBJ1-3; D gene ambiguous. This CDR3 has 13 amino acids. The V gene lost 6 bases and the J gene lost 0 bases, with 6 bases spanning the gap. Germline CDR1 reads LNHDA; CDR2 reads SQIVND (reference sequence). Written as DNA, the CDR3 is TGTGCCAGTAGGGATCGCTCTGGAAACACCATATATATT. The encoded protein is CASRDRSGNTIYI.

This clonotype was seen a few times. The rearrangement joins TRBV6-2 or TRBV6-3 to TRBJ1-6; D unclear. V was pared by 6 bases and J by 9 bases, with 9 bases between. From germline, CDR1 is MNHEY and CDR2 SVGEGT. There are 12 residues in the CDR3. The DNA for the CDR3 is TGTGCCAGCAGCCTGGCCACTTCACCCCTCCACTTT. Translated, it gives CASSLATSPLHF.

This clonotype appeared a few times. This chain uses TRBV28 with TRBJ2-7; D not certain. Germline assignment: CDR1 MDHEN and CDR2 SYDVKM. The CDR3 has 13 residues. The ends were cut back, 6 bases at V and 2 bases at J, with 11 bases in the middle. Written as DNA, the CDR3 is TGTGCCAGCAGCCCCCCAGCCACCTACGAGCAGTACTTC. Translating gives CASSPPATYEQYF.

There are many counts of this clonotype. The genes are TRBV19 and TRBJ2-3, with 13 bases matching TRBD2. Losses at the gene ends were 7 bases for V and 8 bases for J; bases not matched to a gene: 12. The CDR3 has 16 amino acids. The V gene's germline CDR1 is LNHDA and CDR2 SQIVND (reference sequence). CDR3 DNA sequence: TGTGCCAGTAATAAAGGACTAGCGGGAGAATTTGGTACGCAGTATTTT. It codes for CASNKGLAGEFGTQYF.

The CDR3 protein is CSAYGNSPLHF. CDR3 bases: TGCAGTGCCTACGGGAATTCACCCCTCCACTTT. V and J are TRBV20-1 and TRBJ1-6; D is unresolved. Trimming took 6 bases from V and 7 from J, leaving 7 bases between them. The CDR3 sequence is 11 residues long. Germline CDR1 reads DFQATT; CDR2 reads SNEGSKA (reference sequence).

This clonotype was picked up many times. At one boundary the junction diverges from the germline segment, which might be a read error. The chain joins TRBV20-1 to TRBJ2-4; 10 positions match TRBD2. The CDR3 loop spans 16 amino acids. Germline CDR1 is DFQATT and CDR2 is SNEGSKA (reference sequence). The CDR3 region has the DNA TGCAGTGCTAGGGATTCAAGCGGGAGGGCCAGAAACATTCAGTACTTC. Its translation: CSARDSSGRARNIQYF.

This clonotype was counted only a few times. The CDR3 spells CASSPTIGGGRAYNEQFF. CDR3 nucleotide sequence: TGTGCCAGCAGTCCGACGATTGGAGGCGGGAGGGCCTACAATGAGCAGTTCTTC. The chain recombines TRBV2 with TRBJ2-1, with 9 positions matching TRBD2. V shed 5 bases, J shed 2 bases, and the junction held 13 bases outside the gene matches. The V gene's germline CDR1 is SNHLY and CDR2 FYNNEI. This CDR3 region has 18 residues.

The chain combines TRBV7-9 with TRBJ1-1; no clear D. V was trimmed by 1 base and J by 0 bases, leaving 6 bases between them. Germline V gene lookup returns CDR1 SEHNR and CDR2 FQNEAQ (reference sequence). CDR3 size: 14 residues. CDR3 nucleotide sequence: TGTGCCAGCAGCTTAGACGTCATGAACACTGAAGCTTTCTTT. Its translation is CASSLDVMNTEAFF.

V usage is TRBV2 and J usage is TRBJ1-1, with D tentatively TRBD1 (6 bases). V was trimmed by 8 bases and J by 0 bases, leaving 10 bases between them. Germline V gene sequence: CDR1 SNHLY, CDR2 FYNNEI. The CDR3 extends over 13 amino acids. CDR3 in amino acids: CASGGQMNTEAFF. CDR3 coding DNA: TGTGCCAGCGGAGGACAGATGAACACTGAAGCTTTCTTT.

This clonotype has a count of ten or more. The chain couples TRBV28 to TRBJ2-7; TRBD1 agrees at 7 bases. Trimming removed 7 bases from V and 2 bases from J; junction bases left unmatched: 5. The CDR3 contains 13 residues. Germline V gene sequence: CDR1 MDHEN, CDR2 SYDVKM. The CDR3 region has the DNA TGTGCCAGCACTGATCAGGGGGCCTACGAGCAGTACTTC. Translating it yields CASTDQGAYEQYF.

There are a few counts of this clonotype. The J gene is TRBJ2-7, the V gene TRBV9; 8 bases line up with TRBD1. V lost 6 bases to trimming and J lost 7 bases; unmatched junction nucleotides: 21. Looked up from germline, CDR1 is SGDLS and CDR2 is YYNGEE. The CDR3 is made up of 17 amino acids. The CDR3 reads CASTRTDRVQLRGEQYF. The CDR3 region has the DNA TGTGCCAGCACAAGGACGGACAGGGTGCAACTCCGGGGAGAGCAGTACTTC.

The rearrangement joins TRBV18 to TRBJ1-2, with TRBD1 matching 7 bases. J was trimmed by 5 bases and V by 2 bases; bases with no gene match: 5. This CDR3 has 14 amino acids. Germline CDR1 and CDR2: KGHSH and LQKENI. The CDR3 sequence: CASSPGTALYGYTF. The CDR3, as DNA: TGTGCCAGCTCACCAGGGACAGCCCTTTATGGCTACACCTTC.

V and J are TRBV4-3 and TRBJ1-6, with a weak D call TRBD1 (5 bases). The V and J ends lost 0 bases and 7 bases respectively, with 10 bases between them. CDR3 size: 15 residues. Germline-derived CDR1 and CDR2 are LGHNA and YSLEER. CDR3 DNA: TGCGCCAGCAGCCAAGACAGGCGGGGGAATTCACCCCTCCACTTT. This codes for CASSQDRRGNSPLHF.

This clonotype showed up just a few times. The V gene is TRBV18, the J gene TRBJ2-7; D is unresolved. Germline assignment: CDR1 KGHSH and CDR2 LQKENI. The ends were cut back, 3 bases at V and 4 bases at J, with 7 bases in the middle. CDR3 length: 12 residues. CDR3 coding DNA: TGTGCCAGCTCACCTTCCCTGTACGAGCAGTACTTC. Translating gives CASSPSLYEQYF.

CDR3 loop: CSVAGGSYEQYF. The DNA for the CDR3 is TGCAGCGTTGCGGGGGGTTCCTACGAGCAGTACTTC. The chain has TRBV29-1 and TRBJ2-7, with TRBD2 identical over 7 bases. From germline, CDR1 is SQVTM and CDR2 ANQGSEA. This CDR3 spans 12 amino acids. Trimming took 4 bases from V and 1 from J; bases not matched to a gene: 1.

This clonotype was seen ten or more times. The chain links TRBV7-2 to TRBJ2-5; perhaps TRBD2 as D (5 bases). Germline V gives CDR1 SGHTA, CDR2 FQGNSA. With 6 bases removed from V and 0 bases from J, the gap between germline ends came to 8 bases. The CDR3 consists of 13 residues. CDR3: CASSRGYQETQYF. The CDR3 DNA reads TGTGCCAGCAGTCGAGGGTACCAAGAGACCCAGTACTTC.

Only a few counts were recorded for this clonotype. The chain couples TRBV6-5 to TRBJ1-6; no firm D call. This CDR3 has 12 residues. Trimming removed 6 bases from V and 10 bases from J, with 10 bases in between. Germline V gives CDR1 MNHEY, CDR2 SVGAGI. CDR3 region: CASSLGSSPLHF. The CDR3 nucleotides are TGTGCCAGCAGCCTGGGGTCCTCACCCCTCCACTTT.